A selection of T cell receptor beta chains follows, all from one sample in a study of Graves' ophthalmopathy and Graves' hyperthyroidism. MiXCR, applied by TCRdb to the multiplex PCR reads, yields one record per CDR3 protein. The table shows about 210,000 distinct CDR3 sequences, with under 30% occurring only once. The specimen was peripheral blood. The source of these receptors is a man aged 50-59 years with Graves' ophthalmopathy. CDR3s include the opening cysteine and the closing phenylalanine or tryptophan. A D gene is named only where the DNA matches it firmly. Not every row has a clone size; where given, it reads once, few, many or a size class.

abundance,d_gene,v_gene,j_gene,CDR3nt,CDR3aa
many,NA,TRBV11-2,TRBJ2-7,TGTGCCAGCATGCTAGGGCGGGCCGGTATCTCCTACGAGCAGTACTTC,CASMLGRAGISYEQYF
few,TRBD1,TRBV2,TRBJ1-2,TGTGCCAGCAGTGAAGCGATGGGACAGGGTGGTAACTATGGCTACACCTTC,CASSEAMGQGGNYGYTF
NA,NA,TRBV28,TRBJ1-2,TGTGCCAGCAGTTTTTCTTCCTATGGCTACACCTTC,CASSFSSYGYTF
many,NA,TRBV6-2/TRBV6-3,TRBJ1-5,TGTGCCAGCAGGTCGGGAGGTCAGCCCCAGCATTTT,CASRSGGQPQHF
many,TRBD2,TRBV14,TRBJ2-5,TGTGCCAGCAGCCAGGGGGACTACCACCAAGAGACCCAGTACTTC,CASSQGDYHQETQYF
many,NA,TRBV29-1,TRBJ1-3,TGCAGCGTTGAAGTAGGCCTAAACTTTGGAAACACCATATATTTT,CSVEVGLNFGNTIYF
NA,NA,TRBV7-8,TRBJ2-7,TGTGCCAGCAGCCCGAACAGGAACGAGCAGTACTTC,CASSPNRNEQYF
many,TRBD1,TRBV19,TRBJ2-7,TGTGCCAGTAGTGGTCAGGGGGATGCCTACGAGCAGTACTTC,CASSGQGDAYEQYF
many,NA,TRBV20-1,TRBJ1-1,TGCAGTGCTAGAGAATGGACAGCAAACACTGAAGCTTTCTTT,CSAREWTANTEAFF
many,TRBD2,TRBV6-2/TRBV6-3,TRBJ2-7,TGTGCCAGCAGTTACTCGGGCCCCGGGGCTAGCGGGAGCCTCTACGAGCAGTACTTC,CASSYSGPGASGSLYEQYF
many,NA,TRBV7-2,TRBJ2-7,TGTGCCAGCAGCTTCAAGTTGTACGAGCAGTACTTC,CASSFKLYEQYF
many,NA,TRBV7-9,TRBJ2-2,TGTGCCAGCAGCTATATCAGTGGGGAGCTGTTTTTT,CASSYISGELFF
many,TRBD2,TRBV5-1,TRBJ2-2,TGCGCCAGCAGCTTGGTGAGCGGGAGCCCCGGGGAGCTGTTTTTT,CASSLVSGSPGELFF
many,TRBD2,TRBV6-1,TRBJ2-7,TGTGCCACCCTCCCGACGGGAGGTCCCTACGAGCAGTACTTC,CATLPTGGPYEQYF
NA,NA,TRBV9,TRBJ1-5,TGTGCCAGCAGCGCAGGGGTAAATCAGCCCCAGCATTTT,CASSAGVNQPQHF
NA,NA,TRBV27,TRBJ2-5,TGTGCCAGCAGTCTGAACAGGGGGGGGAAGACCCAGTACTTC,CASSLNRGGKTQYF
many,NA,TRBV6-4,TRBJ2-6,TGTGCCAGCAGTGAACCTGGCTCTGGGGCCAACGTCCTGACTTTC,CASSEPGSGANVLTF
many,NA,TRBV28,TRBJ1-6,TGTGCCAGCAGTTTAAGTGGCAGGGGTAATTCACCCCTCCACTTT,CASSLSGRGNSPLHF
few,NA,TRBV6-1,TRBJ2-5,TGTGCCAGCACCGGAGTAAGGTTCGGGGAGACCCAGTACTTC,CASTGVRFGETQYF
NA,TRBD1,TRBV6-2/TRBV6-3,TRBJ2-7,TGTGCCAGCAGCTTAGGGACAGATGCTATGGAGCAGTACTTC,CASSLGTDAMEQYF
NA,TRBD2,TRBV28,TRBJ2-5,TGTGCCAGCAGTGCCGGGGGGGGGAAAGAGACCCAGTACTTC,CASSAGGGKETQYF
few,TRBD2,TRBV6-2/TRBV6-3,TRBJ2-2,TGTGCCAGCAGCACGACTAGCGGGATTGTTATGAACACCGGGGAGCTGTTTTTT,CASSTTSGIVMNTGELFF
many,NA,TRBV27,TRBJ2-4,TGTGCCAGCAGTTTAATTGGGGGTAGACTAGCCAAAAACATTCAGTACTTC,CASSLIGGRLAKNIQYF
few,NA,TRBV6-5,TRBJ1-2,TGTGCCAGCAGTTACCAACTAGGGTATGGCTACACCTTC,CASSYQLGYGYTF
NA,TRBD1,TRBV7-8,TRBJ1-1,TGTGCCAGCAGCTCCACAGGGGTTACTGAAGCTTTCTTT,CASSSTGVTEAFF
NA,TRBD1,TRBV6-2/TRBV6-3,TRBJ2-4,TGTGCCAGCAGCGTATCCGGACAGGTGGCCAAAAACATTCAGTACTTC,CASSVSGQVAKNIQYF
NA,NA,TRBV6-2/TRBV6-3,TRBJ2-7,TGTGCCACCCCGGGACACCCTAGCTACGAGCAGTACTTC,CATPGHPSYEQYF
NA,NA,TRBV19,TRBJ1-1,TGTGCCAGTAGTATAGGGGCGGCTACTGAAGCTTTCTTT,CASSIGAATEAFF
many,NA,TRBV6-5,TRBJ1-2,TGTGCCAGCAGTAATTTAGGTCGCGGAGGGTATGGCTACACCTTC,CASSNLGRGGYGYTF
many,NA,TRBV28,TRBJ2-2,TGTGCCAGCAGTCCAAACCTAACCGGGAGTGGTCGCACCGGGGAGCTGTTTTTT,CASSPNLTGSGRTGELFF
many,TRBD1,TRBV20-1,TRBJ1-6,TGCAGTGCGAGGGGCACAGGGGATTCACCCCTCCACTTT,CSARGTGDSPLHF
NA,NA,TRBV7-9,TRBJ1-1,TGTGCCAGCAGCTTATGGAGGGGTGAGAACACTGAAGCTTTCTTT,CASSLWRGENTEAFF
many,NA,TRBV5-4,TRBJ2-2,TGTGCCAGCAGCTCTCCCAGCGGGCGTGCCGGGGAGCTGTTTTTT,CASSSPSGRAGELFF
few,NA,TRBV6-2/TRBV6-3,TRBJ1-6,TGTGCCAGCACCCCGACAGGAAAGAATTCACCCCTCCACTTT,CASTPTGKNSPLHF
many,NA,TRBV2,TRBJ2-2,TGTGCCAGCGGGGGAGGTAGGGCGAACACCGGGGAGCTGTTTTTT,CASGGGRANTGELFF